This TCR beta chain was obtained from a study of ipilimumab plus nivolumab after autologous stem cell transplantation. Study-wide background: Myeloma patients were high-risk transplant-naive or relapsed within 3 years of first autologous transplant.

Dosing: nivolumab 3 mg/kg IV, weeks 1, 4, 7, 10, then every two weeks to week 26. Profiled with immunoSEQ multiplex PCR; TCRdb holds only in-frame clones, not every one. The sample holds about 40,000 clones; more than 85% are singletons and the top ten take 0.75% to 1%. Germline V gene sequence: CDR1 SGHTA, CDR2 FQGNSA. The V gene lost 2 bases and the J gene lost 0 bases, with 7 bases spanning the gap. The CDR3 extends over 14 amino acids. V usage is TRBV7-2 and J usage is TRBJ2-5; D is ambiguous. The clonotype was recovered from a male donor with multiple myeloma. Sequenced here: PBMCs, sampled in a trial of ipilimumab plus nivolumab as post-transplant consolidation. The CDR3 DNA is TGTGCCAGCAGCTTATCAGCCCACCAAGAGACCCAGTACTTC. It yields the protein CASSLSAHQETQYF.